One sample yielded the 10 T cell receptor beta chains listed below, sequenced in a study of CD8+CD57+ T cells in acquired aplastic anemia. Previously, flow cytometry had revealed CD8+CD57+ cell expansion in the patients chosen for sequencing. Profiling of TCR beta VDJ combinations and CDR3 sequences used genomic DNA as template. TCRdb fed the reads into MiXCR, producing one record per CDR3 protein. This table has some 120,000 distinct CDR3 sequences, 55% to 60% appearing once. Sequencing was carried out using sorted CD4+, CD8+, or CD8+CD57+ T cells (not recorded which) from PBMCs. These receptor sequences come from a human donor with aplastic anemia.

The chain employs TRBV24-1 and TRBJ2-1, with 11 bases fitting TRBD2. V was clipped by 0 bases and J by 8 bases; unmatched bases: 11. Germline V gene lookup returns CDR1 KGHDR and CDR2 SFDVKD. The CDR3 sequence is 18 residues long. DNA of the CDR3: TGTGCCACCAGTGATTTGCAAGGTTCTAGCGGGGGGAGGGATGAGCAGTTCTTC. It specifies CATSDLQGSSGGRDEQFF.

This chain links TRBV12-3 or TRBV12-4 with TRBJ2-5; 7 nucleotides align to TRBD1. The CDR3 extends over 13 amino acids. V lost 7 bases to trimming and J lost 2 bases; unmatched junction nucleotides: 4. This CDR3 reads CASTGTAQETQYF. For the CDR3, the DNA is TGTGCCAGCACCGGGACAGCACAAGAGACCCAGTACTTC.

This clonotype was counted many times. The chain uses TRBV5-1 and TRBJ2-1; D unresolved. Germline V gene data show CDR1 as SGHRS and CDR2 as YFSETQ. CDR3 length: 13 amino acids. The germline V and J ends were trimmed by 0 bases and 5 bases, with 6 bases remaining between them. The CDR3 DNA is TGCGCCAGCAGCTTGGCGGAAAACAATGAGCAGTTCTTC. Its translation is CASSLAENNEQFF.

This clonotype is a singleton in its sample. The chain uses TRBV7-7 and TRBJ2-2, with D uncertain. Germline CDR1 SSHAT, CDR2 FNYEAQ (reference sequence). The length of the CDR3 is 16 residues. V lost 5 bases to trimming and J lost 2 bases, with 15 bases between them. CDR3 in DNA: TGTGCCAGCAGCCCCGGTCGACTTGTAAACACCGGGGAGCTGTTTTTT. The encoded protein is CASSPGRLVNTGELFF.

As regards this clonotype: Germline and junction disagree at one end, which may indicate a read error. CDR3 in amino acids: CASSGLAVTDTHYF. The CDR3 coding sequence is TGTGCCAGCAGTGGGCTAGCGGTGACAGATACGCACTATTTT. This chain joins TRBV2 and TRBJ2-3; TRBD2 agrees at 7 bases. Germline CDR1 reads SNHLY; CDR2 reads FYNNEI. This CDR3 has 14 residues.

The genes are TRBV10-1 and TRBJ1-5; D might be TRBD1 (6 bases). Germline CDR1 is WNHNN and CDR2 is SYGVQD (reference sequence). The CDR3 has 16 residues. V was trimmed by 7 bases and J by 0 bases, leaving 16 bases between them. The CDR3, as DNA: TGCGCCAGCAACATCGACAGGTACTATAGCAATCAGCCCCAGCATTTT. Its protein is CASNIDRYYSNQPQHF.

V is TRBV19 and J is TRBJ1-5; D gene ambiguous. The CDR3 loop spans 13 amino acids. With 3 bases removed from V and 5 bases from J, the gap between germline ends came to 8 bases. The germline V gene has CDR1 LNHDA and CDR2 SQIVND (reference sequence). The CDR3 here is CASSIGIDQPQHF. CDR3 DNA: TGTGCCAGTAGTATTGGGATCGATCAGCCCCAGCATTTT.

The rearrangement links TRBV30 to TRBJ2-5, with 7 bases identical to TRBD2. The V and J ends lost 1 base and 1 base, in that order; junction bases with no gene match: 9. The CDR3 extends over 16 amino acids. The germline V gene has CDR1 GTSNPN and CDR2 SVGIG (reference sequence). CDR3 protein: CAWSEGLAAFQETQYF. The CDR3 coding sequence is TGTGCCTGGAGTGAAGGGCTAGCGGCCTTCCAAGAGACCCAGTACTTC.

The chain recombines TRBV5-1 with TRBJ1-1, with D possibly TRBD1 on 6 matching bases. Trimming removed 6 bases at V and 1 base at J, with 10 bases between. This CDR3 is built from 13 residues. Germline CDR1 is SGHRS and CDR2 is YFSETQ. In DNA form, the CDR3 reads TGCGCCAGCACGGGGGCTCAGAACACTGAAGCTTTCTTT. This gives the protein CASTGAQNTEAFF. Drawing the rest from reference TRBV5-1 and TRBJ1-1, the complete variable domain is KAGVTQTPRYLIKTRGQQVTLSCSPISGHRSVSWYQQTPGQGLQFLFEYFSETQRNKGNFPGRFSGRQFSNSRSEMNVSTLELGDSALYLCASTGAQNTEAFFGQGTRLTVV.

J is TRBJ2-5 and V is TRBV2; D is unclear. V gave up 2 bases and J gave up 5 bases, with 6 bases separating them. Germline CDR1 and CDR2: SNHLY and FYNNEI. This CDR3 has 12 residues. In nucleotides, the CDR3 is TGTGCCAGCAGTGAAACTTCTGAGACCCAGTACTTC. This gives the protein CASSETSETQYF. Supplemented by reference TRBV2 and TRBJ2-5, the full variable domain reads EPEVTQTPSHQVTQMGQEVILRCVPISNHLYFYWYRQILGQKVEFLVSFYNNEISEKSEIFDDQFSVERPDGSNFTLKIRSTKLEDSAMYFCASSETSETQYFGPGTRLLVL.